Listed here is a single T cell receptor beta chain. As yet, its antigen is unknown. The record originates from a study of T cell responses to AZD1222 COVID-19 vaccine. Study-wide results and limits: Baseline seropositivity occurred in only 5 to 7 AZD1222 recipients. Sampled repertoires all dated from after the peak T cell response. Among spike-specific TCRs, nearly half reportedly target unmutated variant regions.

CDR3 length: 14 residues. Germline loops: CDR1 SGHDT, CDR2 YYEEEE. The ends lost 4 bases at V and 3 bases at J; junction bases unmatched: 6. Clones were read by immunoSEQ multiplex PCR, and TCRdb kept only the in-frame ones, dropping some. Here the sample spans around 120,000 clones, approximately 92% being singletons. The material sequenced was peripheral blood, taken 28 days after the second AZD1222 dose. The chain carries TRBV5-6 and TRBJ1-2; TRBD1 matches at 7 bases. The clonotype was recovered from an adult who received the AZD1222 COVID-19 vaccine. This CDR3 reads CASSPTGFDYGYTF. CDR3 coding DNA: TGTGCCAGCAGCCCGACAGGGTTCGACTATGGCTACACCTTC.